This TCR beta chain was identified in a study of cytomegalovirus exposure and HLA in healthy donors. Looking at the study overall: Sequencing of 150 million to 200 million T cells in an earlier analysis found under 120 million unique TCR beta sequences. The study's findings and limits: An analysis that was carried out later associated 15,000 to 20,000 TCR beta sequences with HLA alleles at 0.05 false discovery rate. The study designated 150 or so TCR beta chains cytomegalovirus-associated.

With regard to this clone: Its target is not known.

V dropped 2 bases and J dropped 7 bases, with 13 bases sitting between them. This CDR3 contains 14 residues. Germline V gene lookup returns CDR1 SGHNT and CDR2 YYREEE (reference sequence). The PCR was carried out with 60 Vbeta primers and 13 Jbeta primers. The data were produced by immunoSEQ multiplex PCR, yet TCRdb's version contains in-frame clones alone and is incomplete. This sample carries 130,000 or so clones, with around 1.6% going to the ten biggest clones. The gene calls are TRBV5-4 and TRBJ1-5, with D possibly being TRBD1 (6 bases). Sequenced input: PBMCs. The TCR originated in a woman aged 40 to 50 in good health and CMV-seropositive. In DNA form, the CDR3 reads TGTGCCAGCAGCTTCGCAGGGGCAGGGCAGCCCCAGCATTTT. Translating it yields CASSFAGAGQPQHF. The variable domain in full, completed from reference TRBV5-4 and TRBJ1-5, reads ETGVTQSPTHLIKTRGQQVTLRCSSQSGHNTVSWYQQALGQGPQFIFQYYREEENGRGNFPPRFSGLQFPNYSSELNVNALELDDSALYLCASSFAGAGQPQHFGDGTRLSIL.